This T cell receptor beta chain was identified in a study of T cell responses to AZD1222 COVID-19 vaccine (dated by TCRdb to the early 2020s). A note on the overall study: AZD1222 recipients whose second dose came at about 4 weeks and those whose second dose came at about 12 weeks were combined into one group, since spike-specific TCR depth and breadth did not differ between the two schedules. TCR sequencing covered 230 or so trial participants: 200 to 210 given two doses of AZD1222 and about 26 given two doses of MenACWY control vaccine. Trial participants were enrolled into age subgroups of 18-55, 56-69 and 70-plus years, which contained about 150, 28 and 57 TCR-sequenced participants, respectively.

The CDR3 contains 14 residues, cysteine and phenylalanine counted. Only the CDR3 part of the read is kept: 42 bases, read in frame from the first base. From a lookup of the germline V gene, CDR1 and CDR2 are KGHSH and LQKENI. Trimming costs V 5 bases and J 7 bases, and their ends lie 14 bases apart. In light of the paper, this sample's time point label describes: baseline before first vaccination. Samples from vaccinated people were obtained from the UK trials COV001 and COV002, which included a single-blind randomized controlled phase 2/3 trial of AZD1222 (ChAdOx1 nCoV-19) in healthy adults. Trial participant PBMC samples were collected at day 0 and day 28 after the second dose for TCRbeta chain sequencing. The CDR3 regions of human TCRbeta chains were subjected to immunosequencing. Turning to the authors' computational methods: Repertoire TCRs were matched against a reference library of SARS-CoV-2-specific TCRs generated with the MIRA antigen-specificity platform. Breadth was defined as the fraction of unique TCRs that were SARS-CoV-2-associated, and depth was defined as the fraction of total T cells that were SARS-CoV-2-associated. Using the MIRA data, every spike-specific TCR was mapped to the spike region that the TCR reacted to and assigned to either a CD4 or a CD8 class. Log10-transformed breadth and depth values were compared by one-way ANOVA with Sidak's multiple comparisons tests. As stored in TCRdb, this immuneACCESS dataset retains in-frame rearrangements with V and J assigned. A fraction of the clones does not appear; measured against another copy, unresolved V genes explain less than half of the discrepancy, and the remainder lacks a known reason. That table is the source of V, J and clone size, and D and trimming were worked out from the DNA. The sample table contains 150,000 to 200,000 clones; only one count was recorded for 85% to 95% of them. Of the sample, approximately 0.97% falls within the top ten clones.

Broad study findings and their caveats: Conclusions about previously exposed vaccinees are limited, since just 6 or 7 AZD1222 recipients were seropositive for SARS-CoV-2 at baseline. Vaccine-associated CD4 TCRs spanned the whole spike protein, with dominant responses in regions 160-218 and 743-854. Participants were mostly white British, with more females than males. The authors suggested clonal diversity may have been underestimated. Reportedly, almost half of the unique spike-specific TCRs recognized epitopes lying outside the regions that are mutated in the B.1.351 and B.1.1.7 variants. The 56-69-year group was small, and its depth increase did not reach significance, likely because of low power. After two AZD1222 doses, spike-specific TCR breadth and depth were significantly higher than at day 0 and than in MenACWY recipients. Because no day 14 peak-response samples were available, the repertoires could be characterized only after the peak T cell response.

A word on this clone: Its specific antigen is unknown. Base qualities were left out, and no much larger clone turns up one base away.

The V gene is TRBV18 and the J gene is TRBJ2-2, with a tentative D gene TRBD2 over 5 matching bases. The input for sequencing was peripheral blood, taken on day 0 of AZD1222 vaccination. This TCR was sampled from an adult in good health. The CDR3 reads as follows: CASSSSPGDGELFF. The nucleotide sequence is TGTGCCAGCTCATCGTCCCCCGGGGACGGGGAGCTGTTTTTT.